The 11 T cell receptor beta chains in this list originate from one sample, sequenced in a study of CD8 T cells in ankylosing spondylitis. TCRdb used MiXCR to reprocess the 5' RACE reads, holding one entry per CDR3 protein. The table has nearly 350,000 distinct CDR3 sequences, over 12% seen once. Sequencing was carried out using blood, either unsorted or a sorted T cell fraction (not recorded which). These receptors originate from a male donor with ankylosing spondylitis or in good health (not recorded which).

V is TRBV10-2 and J is TRBJ2-7; 11 bases align to TRBD2. Trimming cost V 6 bases and J 3 bases; bases outside gene matches: 4. Germline CDR1 reads WSHSY; CDR2 reads SAAADI. CDR3 length: 14 amino acids. The CDR3 is CASRFTSGSYEQYF. For the CDR3, the DNA is TGCGCCAGCAGATTCACTAGCGGGAGCTACGAGCAGTACTTC.

This sequence joins TRBV7-9 and TRBJ1-4, with D unresolved. Germline CDR1 and CDR2: SEHNR and FQNEAQ (reference sequence). The CDR3 runs to 14 residues. The V and J ends lost 5 bases and 1 base respectively, with 8 bases between them. The CDR3 region has the DNA TGTGCCAGCAGCCCAGAAGGAACTAATGAAAAACTGTTTTTT. The encoded protein is CASSPEGTNEKLFF.

This chain uses TRBV12-3 or TRBV12-4 with TRBJ2-7; 11 bases map to TRBD1. J lost 7 bases, V lost 4 bases, and 9 bases had no gene match. The CDR3 runs to 15 residues. CDR3 nucleotide sequence: TGTGCCAGCAGTTCTCCAGGACAGGGGGCGCGGGAGCAGTACTTC. As protein: CASSSPGQGAREQYF.

This clonotype was observed many times. The chain links TRBV5-1 to TRBJ2-2; 9 bases match TRBD1. The germline V gene has CDR1 SGHRS and CDR2 YFSETQ. J was trimmed by 3 bases and V by 1 base; bases with no gene match: 4. The CDR3 is 16 residues long. CDR3 loop: CASSLTGTGHTGELFF. The CDR3 region has the DNA TGCGCCAGCAGCTTGACCGGGACAGGGCACACCGGGGAGCTGTTTTTT.

The chain uses TRBV30 and TRBJ2-3; D gene uncertain. This CDR3 contains 11 residues. V was trimmed by 7 bases and J by 2 bases, leaving 7 bases between them. Germline assignment: CDR1 GTSNPN and CDR2 SVGIG (reference sequence). CDR3 sequence (DNA): TGTGCCTACAATCCCACAGATACGCAGTATTTT. Translated: CAYNPTDTQYF.

The chain links TRBV24-1 to TRBJ2-1; a possible D gene is TRBD1 (5 bases). CDR1 and CDR2 from the germline V gene are KGHDR and SFDVKD. Between the trimmed V and J ends, which lost 4 bases and 11 bases, there was a span of 14 bases. The CDR3 sequence is 13 residues long. This CDR3 reads CATSEVQGAQQFF. The CDR3 DNA reads TGTGCCACCAGTGAGGTCCAGGGTGCCCAGCAGTTCTTC.

V and J are TRBV3-1 and TRBJ2-6; D gene uncertain. The CDR3 is made up of 14 amino acids. Deletions cut 0 bases from V and 3 bases from J, with 3 bases between. Germline assignment: CDR1 LGHDT and CDR2 YNNKEL (reference sequence). The CDR3, as DNA: TGTGCCAGCAGCCAAGAAGGTGGGGCCAACGTCCTGACTTTC. It is translated as CASSQEGGANVLTF.

The genes are TRBV9 and TRBJ2-1; 7 bases are a match to TRBD1. The CDR3 totals 14 residues. Germline V lookup: CDR1 SGDLS, CDR2 YYNGEE. The J segment lost 5 bases and the V segment lost 6 bases, leaving 8 bases of the junction unmatched. The CDR3 DNA is TGTGCCAGCAATAGCAACAGGGGAAACAATGAGCAGTTCTTC. Protein sequence: CASNSNRGNNEQFF.

There are a few counts of this clonotype. CDR3 in DNA: TGTGCCAGCAGCGGCCGAGGCAGGGTGGTAGATACGCAGTATTTT. Translated, it gives CASSGRGRVVDTQYF. The chain has TRBV9 and TRBJ2-3, with a weak D call TRBD1 (5 bases). Between the trimmed V and J ends, which lost 3 bases and 5 bases, there was a span of 16 bases. This CDR3 region has 15 residues. Germline loops: CDR1 SGDLS, CDR2 YYNGEE.

This clonotype was counted between two and nine times. The chain carries TRBV12-3 or TRBV12-4 and TRBJ1-6, with D possibly being TRBD1 (6 bases). Trimming removed 7 bases at V and 10 bases at J, with 20 bases between. The CDR3 is made up of 15 amino acids. This chain's CDR3 is CASTSGGGGWSPLHF. For the CDR3, the DNA is TGTGCCAGCACCTCAGGAGGGGGAGGCTGGTCACCCCTCCACTTT.

This clonotype was recorded many times. This chain links TRBV18 with TRBJ1-6, with a tentative D call TRBD1 (5 bases). Trimming shortened V by 6 bases and J by 14 bases, and 14 bases separated the two germline ends. CDR1 and CDR2 (germline): KGHSH, LQKENI. This CDR3 contains 12 residues. DNA of the CDR3: TGTGCCAGCTCTCTGACAGCCGGCTCCCTCCACTTT. Translated: CASSLTAGSLHF. Full variable domain (remainder filled in from reference TRBV18 and TRBJ1-6): NAGVMQNPRHLVRRRGQEARLRCSPMKGHSHVYWYRQLPEEGLKFMVYLQKENIIDESGMPKERFSAEFPKEGPSILRIQQVVRGDSAAYFCASSLTAGSLHFGNGTRLTVT.